This record looks at one T cell receptor (beta chain) sequence and its context. The CDR3 is made up of 13 amino acids. Trimming stripped 2 bases from V and 6 bases from J, with 11 bases between. Germline V lookup: CDR1 PRHDT, CDR2 FYEKMQ (reference sequence). This sample stems from a study of blood T cell repertoires in COVID-19. The table came from immunoSEQ multiplex PCR; TCRdb's copy has only in-frame clones and leaves some out. The sample gives 160,000 or so clones, roughly 93% of which show up once; 2% to 3% is in the top ten. The sample consisted of peripheral blood. The chain combines TRBV13 with TRBJ2-7; tentatively, D is TRBD1 (6 bases). This receptor was identified in a man between 18 and 29 years old with acute or convalescent COVID-19. The chain's CDR3 is CASSLPGDAEQYF. CDR3 sequence (DNA): TGTGCCAGCAGCTTACCAGGGGATGCCGAGCAGTACTTC.